The T cell receptor beta chain under discussion was sequenced for a study of cytomegalovirus exposure and HLA in healthy donors. Primers for the PCR totalled 60 Vbeta and 13 Jbeta. Data came from immunoSEQ multiplex PCR; TCRdb stores just in-frame clones and leaves some out. The sample carries over 85,000 clones, roughly 78% recorded once. This clone occurred a few times. As yet, its antigen is unknown. Study-wide results and limits: Earlier results showed most TCR beta V segments being productive about 90% or about 30% of the time. Three of the chains that were CMV-associated were confirmed in vitro to be specific for CMV antigens.

The CDR3 has 14 amino acids. Germline CDR1 and CDR2: MNHNY and SVGAGI (reference sequence). V dropped 2 bases and J dropped 1 base, with 6 bases sitting between them. This sequence was found in a woman aged 25-40 years in good health and CMV-seronegative. Sequencing used PBMCs. This rearrangement joins TRBV6-6 to TRBJ2-1, with a tentative D call TRBD1 (5 bases). DNA for the CDR3: TGTGCCAGCAGTTACCCAGGGTCCTACAATGAGCAGTTCTTC. This translates into CASSYPGSYNEQFF.